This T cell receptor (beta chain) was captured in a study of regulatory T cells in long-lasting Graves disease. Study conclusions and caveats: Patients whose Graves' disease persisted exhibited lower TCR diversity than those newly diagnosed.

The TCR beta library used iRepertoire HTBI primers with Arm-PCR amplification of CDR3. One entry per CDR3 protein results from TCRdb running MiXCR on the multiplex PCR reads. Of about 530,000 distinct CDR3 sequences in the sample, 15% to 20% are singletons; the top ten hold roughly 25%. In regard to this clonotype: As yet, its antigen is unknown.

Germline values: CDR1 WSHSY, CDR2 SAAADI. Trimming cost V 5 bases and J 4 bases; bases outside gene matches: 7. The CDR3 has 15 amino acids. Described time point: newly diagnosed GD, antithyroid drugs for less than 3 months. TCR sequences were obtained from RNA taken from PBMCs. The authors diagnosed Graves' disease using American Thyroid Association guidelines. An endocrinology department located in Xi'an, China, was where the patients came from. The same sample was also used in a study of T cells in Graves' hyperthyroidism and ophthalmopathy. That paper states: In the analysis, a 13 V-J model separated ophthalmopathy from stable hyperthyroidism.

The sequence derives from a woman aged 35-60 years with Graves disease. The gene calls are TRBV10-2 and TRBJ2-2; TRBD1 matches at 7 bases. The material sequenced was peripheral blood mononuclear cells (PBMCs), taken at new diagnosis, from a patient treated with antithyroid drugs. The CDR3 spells CASSPGTEVTGELFF. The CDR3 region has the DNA TGCGCCAGCAGTCCCGGGACAGAGGTCACCGGGGAGCTGTTTTTT.